This entry describes one TCR beta chain. CDR3 length: 16 residues. The ends lost 7 bases at V and 4 bases at J; junction bases unmatched: 12. The germline V gene encodes CDR1 SGHTA and CDR2 FQGNSA. The authors' processing: It was from reference gene primer amplification that nucleated cell counts were estimated. Sequencing used immunoSEQ multiplex PCR; TCRdb keeps in-frame clones, though not all of them. D and trimming were read from the DNA, whereas the V and J calls and clone size are those reported in that table. The sample lists roughly 87,000 clones; 88% were seen once. The data stem from a study of blood T cell repertoires in COVID-19. Study as a whole: Samples of COVID-19 (acute and convalescent) were obtained from the United States, Italy and Spain. PBMCs, B-cell-depleted T cells, or T cells provided the cDNA or gDNA that made up the material.

The chain combines TRBV7-2 with TRBJ2-3; 9 bases fit TRBD1. The clonotype comes from a man in his 60s with acute or convalescent COVID-19. The sequencing input was peripheral blood. DNA of the CDR3: TGTGCCAGCACTCCGCCGGGACAGGGAAGTTCAGATACGCAGTATTTT. It specifies CASTPPGQGSSDTQYF.